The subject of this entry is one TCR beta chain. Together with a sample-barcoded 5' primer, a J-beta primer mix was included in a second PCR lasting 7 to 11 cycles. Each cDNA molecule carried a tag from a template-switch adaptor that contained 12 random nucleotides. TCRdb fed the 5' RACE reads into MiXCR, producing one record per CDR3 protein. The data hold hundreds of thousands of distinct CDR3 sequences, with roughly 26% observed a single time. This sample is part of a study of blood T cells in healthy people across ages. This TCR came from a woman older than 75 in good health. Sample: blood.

CDR3 in amino acids: CASSRGWGRDTDTQYF. Here the CDR3 DNA reads TGCGCCAGCAGCCGGGGGTGGGGGCGAGACACAGATACGCAGTATTTT. The chain combines TRBV4-1 with TRBJ2-3; possible D gene TRBD1, 6 bases. The CDR3 extends over 16 amino acids. CDR1 is MGHRA, CDR2 YSYEKL, per germline. The V and J ends lost 4 bases and 2 bases respectively, with 16 bases between them.